This paragraph covers one TCR beta chain sequence. The antigen remains unidentified. This sample is drawn from a study of T cell responses to AZD1222 COVID-19 vaccine. General study points: After two AZD1222 doses, spike-specific TCR breadth and depth rose versus day 0. Clonal diversity was possibly underestimated, and the donors were mostly white British, with more females. Reports say nearly half of spike-specific TCRs go after unmutated variant regions. CD4 TCRs associated with vaccination spanned spike, dominating at 160-218 and 743-854.

This table comes from immunoSEQ multiplex PCR, and its TCRdb copy is limited to in-frame clones, with some not included. The sample records under 150,000 clones, over 85% being singletons. The sequences come from peripheral blood, collected on day 0 of AZD1222 vaccination. The receptor comes from an adult in good health.

The CDR3, as DNA: TGTGCCAGCAGTTACCAGGACAGGGGGCTAGCTTTCTTT. It is translated as CASSYQDRGLAFF. The chain combines TRBV6-5 with TRBJ1-1; 11 bases are shared with TRBD1. The CDR3 runs to 13 residues. In germline, CDR1 is MNHEY, CDR2 SVGAGI. V gave up 2 bases and J gave up 10 bases; unmatched junction bases: 3.